Below are 19 T cell receptor beta chains sequenced from a single sample in a study of shared clonotypes between healthy human individuals. Profiling relied on immunoSEQ multiplex PCR, and the TCRdb table lists in-frame clones only, not all of them. The sample records some 2 million clones, roughly 96% being singletons. Input material: naive CD4+ T cells sorted from blood. Regarding subset: CD45RA+ positively selected. The source of these receptors is a young man in good health.

The J gene is TRBJ2-7, the V gene TRBV7-9; possibly TRBD1 or TRBD2 for D (5 bases each). Germline values: CDR1 SEHNR, CDR2 FQNEAQ (reference sequence). Trimming took off 5 bases at V and 4 bases at J, with 18 bases between the two ends. This CDR3 comprises 15 residues. CDR3 sequence (DNA): TGTGCCAGCAGCCCGACGATGGGTGGGGGATACGAGCAGTACTTC. Its protein product is CASSPTMGGGYEQYF. Looking up the rest from reference TRBV7-9 and TRBJ2-7 gives the full variable domain: DTGVSQNPRHKITKRGQNVTFRCDPISEHNRLYWYRQTLGQGPEFLTYFQNEAQLEKSRLLSDRFSAERPKGSFSTLEIQRTEQGDSAMYLCASSPTMGGGYEQYFGPGTRLTVT.

The V gene is TRBV7-2, the J gene TRBJ2-3; D remains ambiguous. CDR1 and CDR2 from the germline V gene are SGHTA and FQGNSA. V dropped 5 bases and J dropped 5 bases, with 11 bases sitting between them. This CDR3 comprises 13 residues. The CDR3 sequence is CASSPYVRDTQYF. CDR3 nucleotides: TGTGCCAGCAGCCCCTACGTACGAGATACGCAGTATTTT.

The chain recombines TRBV14 with TRBJ2-5, with D perhaps matching TRBD2 (5 bases). V dropped 1 base and J dropped 4 bases, with 16 bases sitting between them. The V gene's germline CDR1 is SGHDN and CDR2 FVKESK. CDR3 length: 16 residues. The CDR3 reads CASSQGASRRGETQYF. In DNA, the CDR3 is TGTGCCAGCAGCCAAGGGGCTAGTAGACGGGGAGAGACCCAGTACTTC.

This clone was seen only a few times. DNA for the CDR3: TGTGCCAGCAGCTCCGGTTGGGTTTCACCCCTCCACTTT. Translating gives CASSSGWVSPLHF. This chain uses TRBV28 with TRBJ1-6, with no clear D. The germline V gene encodes CDR1 MDHEN and CDR2 SYDVKM. The CDR3 contains 13 residues. V was shortened by 6 bases and J by 9 bases, with 12 bases between the two germline ends. Variable domain in full (rest from reference TRBV28 and TRBJ1-6): DVKVTQSSRYLVKRTGEKVFLECVQDMDHENMFWYRQDPGLGLRLIYFSYDVKMKEKGDIPEGYSVSREKKERFSLILESASTNQTSMYLCASSSGWVSPLHFGNGTRLTVT.

DNA of the CDR3: TGTGCCAGCAGCTTATACGAAGCGAACACTGAAGCTTTCTTT. As protein: CASSLYEANTEAFF. The chain recombines TRBV7-9 with TRBJ1-1; D remains unclear. The CDR3 is 14 amino acids. The germline V gene has CDR1 SEHNR and CDR2 FQNEAQ (reference sequence). The V gene lost 2 bases and the J gene lost 1 base, with 8 bases spanning the gap. The complete variable domain, with remaining parts taken from reference TRBV7-9 and TRBJ1-1, reads DTGVSQNPRHKITKRGQNVTFRCDPISEHNRLYWYRQTLGQGPEFLTYFQNEAQLEKSRLLSDRFSAERPKGSFSTLEIQRTEQGDSAMYLCASSLYEANTEAFFGQGTRLTVV.

This clone was seen a single time. This rearrangement joins TRBV2 to TRBJ2-7; 9 bases fit TRBD1. The CDR3 spans 14 residues. Unmatched junction bases numbered 6, after V lost 8 bases and J lost 1 base. Per germline, CDR1 SNHLY and CDR2 FYNNEI. CDR3 residues: CASGPGQGSYEQYF. As DNA, the CDR3 is TGTGCCAGCGGGCCGGGACAGGGATCCTACGAGCAGTACTTC.

There are a few counts of this clone. The chain carries TRBV6-5 and TRBJ2-7; TRBD1 aligns across 8 bases. The germline CDR1 and CDR2 sequences are MNHEY and SVGAGI. The CDR3 runs to 14 residues. Trimming removed 6 bases from V and 0 bases from J; junction bases left unmatched: 4. CDR3 region: CASSPQGASYEQYF. The CDR3 region has the DNA TGTGCCAGCAGCCCCCAGGGGGCCTCCTACGAGCAGTACTTC.

The chain recombines TRBV10-3 with TRBJ2-3; perhaps TRBD2 as D (7 bases). The germline gives CDR1 ENHRY, CDR2 SYGVKD. V shed 6 bases and J shed 5 bases, with 24 bases lying between them. The CDR3 runs to 17 residues. The CDR3 loop reads CAISDLVRGALGDTQYF. The DNA for the CDR3 is TGTGCCATCAGCGACCTGGTCCGGGGGGCCCTGGGAGATACGCAGTATTTT.

This chain connects TRBV5-6 to TRBJ1-2; D is undetermined. Trimming left V 0 bases short and J 6 bases short, with 12 bases between. Germline values: CDR1 SGHDT, CDR2 YYEEEE. The CDR3 extends over 14 amino acids. The CDR3 reads CASSLATLPHGYTF. DNA for the CDR3: TGTGCCAGCAGCTTGGCTACCCTTCCACATGGCTACACCTTC.

This clone has just one count. V gene TRBV5-1 combines with J gene TRBJ2-2; TRBD2 matches at 7 bases. Trimming at V came to 4 bases and at J to 4 bases, leaving 4 bases not matched to a gene. CDR3 length: 14 residues. The germline V gene encodes CDR1 SGHRS and CDR2 YFSETQ. CDR3 coding DNA: TGCGCCAGCAGCGATAGCGGGCTCACCGGGGAGCTGTTTTTT. Protein sequence: CASSDSGLTGELFF.

DNA of the CDR3: TGTGCCCTGCGGGGGGCTGGGCATGATACGCAGTATTTT. Protein sequence: CALRGAGHDTQYF. This chain uses TRBV6-1 with TRBJ2-3; 8 bases are shared with TRBD2. This CDR3 is built from 13 residues. J was trimmed by 6 bases and V by 11 bases; bases with no gene match: 10. CDR1 and CDR2 from the germline V gene are MNHNS and SASEGT.

This clone was seen ten or more times. The V and J genes are TRBV7-9 and TRBJ1-2, with D perhaps matching TRBD1 (5 bases). Trimming took off 7 bases at V and 8 bases at J, with 20 bases between the two ends. The germline gives CDR1 SEHNR, CDR2 FQNEAQ (reference sequence). The CDR3 extends over 14 amino acids. CDR3 coding DNA: TGTGCCAGCACCCCCCGCCAGGGCCCGGGGGGCTACACCTTC. This encodes CASTPRQGPGGYTF.

This chain's CDR3 is CATVTREGTSYEQYF. The CDR3 DNA reads TGTGCCACCGTTACGCGGGAGGGCACATCCTACGAGCAGTACTTC. V and J are TRBV15 and TRBJ2-7, with 9 bases fitting TRBD2. Germline lookup yields CDR1 LNHNV and CDR2 YYDKDF (reference sequence). This CDR3 contains 15 residues. The trim removed 8 bases at V and 1 base at J, leaving 9 bases unmatched.

This chain uses TRBV4-1 with TRBJ1-4, with TRBD1 matching 9 bases. Germline V CDR1 and CDR2: MGHRA, YSYEKL. V lost 4 bases, J lost 1 base, and 16 bases stayed unmatched. This CDR3 region has 20 residues. The CDR3 loop is CASSPDRDRVNLGTNEKLFF. DNA of the CDR3: TGCGCCAGCAGCCCAGACCGGGACAGGGTAAATTTAGGAACTAATGAAAAACTGTTTTTT.

This sequence joins TRBV19 and TRBJ2-1, with D perhaps matching TRBD1 (5 bases). The ends were cut back, 3 bases at V and 3 bases at J, with 12 bases in the middle. In germline, CDR1 is LNHDA, CDR2 SQIVND (reference sequence). The CDR3 is 15 amino acids. The CDR3 DNA sequence: TGTGCCAGTAGTATGGGCAGGGCGAGCTACAATGAGCAGTTCTTC. Translation gives CASSMGRASYNEQFF.

This sequence joins TRBV11-2 and TRBJ1-2, with 8 bases aligning to TRBD1. There are 15 residues in the CDR3. The V gene's germline CDR1 is SGHAT and CDR2 FQNNGV. The V and J ends lost 5 bases and 3 bases, in that order; junction bases with no gene match: 8. The CDR3: CASSHYRGADYGYTF. CDR3 DNA: TGTGCCAGCAGCCATTACAGGGGGGCAGACTATGGCTACACCTTC.

The chain employs TRBV6-5 and TRBJ2-1; TRBD2 agrees at 11 bases. The CDR3 has 15 amino acids. The germline V gene encodes CDR1 MNHEY and CDR2 SVGAGI. Trimming took 4 bases from V and 7 from J; bases not matched to a gene: 6. The CDR3 DNA follows: TGTGCCAGCAGTTCCCTAGCGGGAGGACCGAATGAGCAGTTCTTC. It is translated as CASSSLAGGPNEQFF.

The chain employs TRBV19 and TRBJ2-3; TRBD1 matches at 10 bases. Per germline, CDR1 LNHDA and CDR2 SQIVND (reference sequence). The CDR3 runs to 16 residues. J was trimmed by 4 bases and V by 5 bases; bases with no gene match: 9. The CDR3 nucleotides read TGTGCCAGTAGTCCCCGGACAGGGGGACCGGCAGATACGCAGTATTTT. Protein: CASSPRTGGPADTQYF.

The chain recombines TRBV5-1 with TRBJ2-1, with 10 bases fitting TRBD2. Per the germline V gene, CDR1 is SGHRS and CDR2 is YFSETQ. CDR3 length: 15 amino acids. V trimming: 5 bases; J trimming: 7 bases; junction bases outside the gene matches: 9. For the CDR3, the DNA is TGCGCCAGCAGTCACGCTAGCGGGAGCACGAATGAGCAGTTCTTC. Amino acid sequence: CASSHASGSTNEQFF.